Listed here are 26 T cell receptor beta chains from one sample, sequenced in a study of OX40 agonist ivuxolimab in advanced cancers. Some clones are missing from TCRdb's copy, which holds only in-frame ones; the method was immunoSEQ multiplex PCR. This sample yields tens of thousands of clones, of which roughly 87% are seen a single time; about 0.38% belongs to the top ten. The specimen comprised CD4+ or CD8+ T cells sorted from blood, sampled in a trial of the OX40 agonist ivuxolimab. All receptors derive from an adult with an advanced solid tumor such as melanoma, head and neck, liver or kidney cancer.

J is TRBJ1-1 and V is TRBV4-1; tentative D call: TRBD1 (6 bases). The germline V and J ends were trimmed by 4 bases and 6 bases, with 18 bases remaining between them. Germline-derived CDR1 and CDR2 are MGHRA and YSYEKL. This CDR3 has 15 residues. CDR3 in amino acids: CASSLRRGARPEAFF. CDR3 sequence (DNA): TGCGCCAGCAGCCTCCGCAGGGGAGCCCGTCCTGAAGCTTTCTTT.

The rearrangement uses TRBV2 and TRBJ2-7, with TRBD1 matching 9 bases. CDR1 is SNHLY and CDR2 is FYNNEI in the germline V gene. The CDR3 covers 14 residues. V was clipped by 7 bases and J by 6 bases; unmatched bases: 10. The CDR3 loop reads CASNPGQGWREQYF. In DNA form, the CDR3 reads TGTGCCAGCAACCCAGGACAGGGGTGGCGCGAGCAGTACTTC. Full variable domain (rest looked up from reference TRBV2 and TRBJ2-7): EPEVTQTPSHQVTQMGQEVILRCVPISNHLYFYWYRQILGQKVEFLVSFYNNEISEKSEIFDDQFSVERPDGSNFTLKIRSTKLEDSAMYFCASNPGQGWREQYFGPGTRLTVT.

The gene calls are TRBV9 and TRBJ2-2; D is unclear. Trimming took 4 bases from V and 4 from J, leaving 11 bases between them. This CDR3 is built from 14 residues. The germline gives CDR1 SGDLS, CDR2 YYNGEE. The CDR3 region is CASSPTLSTGELFF. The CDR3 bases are TGTGCCAGCAGCCCCACCCTCAGCACCGGGGAGCTGTTTTTT.

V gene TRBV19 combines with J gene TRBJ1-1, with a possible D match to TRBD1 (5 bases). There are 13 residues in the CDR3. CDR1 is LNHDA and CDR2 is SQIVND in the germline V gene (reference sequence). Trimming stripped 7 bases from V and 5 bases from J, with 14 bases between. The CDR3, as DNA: TGTGCCAGTAATCAGGGAGTAAGGACTGAAGCTTTCTTT. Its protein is CASNQGVRTEAFF.

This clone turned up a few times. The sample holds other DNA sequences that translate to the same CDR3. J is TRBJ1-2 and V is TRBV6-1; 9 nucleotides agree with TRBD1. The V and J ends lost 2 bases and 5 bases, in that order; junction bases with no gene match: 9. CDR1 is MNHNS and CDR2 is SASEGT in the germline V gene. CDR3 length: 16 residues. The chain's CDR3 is CASSEYRWTGDYGYTF. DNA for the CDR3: TGTGCCAGCAGTGAATACAGATGGACAGGGGATTATGGCTACACCTTC.

The CDR3 nucleotides are TGTGCCAGCAGCCCAATGCCTGGACTAGACCCAGAGACCCAGTACTTC. Translating gives CASSPMPGLDPETQYF. The chain combines TRBV7-3 with TRBJ2-5; 7 bases are a match to TRBD2. The germline CDR1 and CDR2 sequences are SGHTA and FQGTGA. V lost 5 bases and J lost 4; bases outside the gene matches: 13. CDR3 length: 16 residues. The entire variable domain, with the rest obtained from reference TRBV7-3 and TRBJ2-5, is as follows: GAGVSQTPSNKVTEKGKYVELRCDPISGHTALYWYRQSLGQGPEFLIYFQGTGAADDSGLPNDRFFAVRPEGSVSTLKIQRTERGDSAVYLCASSPMPGLDPETQYFGPGTRLLVL.

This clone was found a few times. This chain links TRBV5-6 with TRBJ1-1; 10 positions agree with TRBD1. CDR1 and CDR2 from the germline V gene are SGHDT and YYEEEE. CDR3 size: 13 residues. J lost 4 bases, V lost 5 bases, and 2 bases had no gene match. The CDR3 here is CASRRDRGTEAFF. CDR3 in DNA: TGTGCCAGCAGACGGGACAGGGGCACTGAAGCTTTCTTT.

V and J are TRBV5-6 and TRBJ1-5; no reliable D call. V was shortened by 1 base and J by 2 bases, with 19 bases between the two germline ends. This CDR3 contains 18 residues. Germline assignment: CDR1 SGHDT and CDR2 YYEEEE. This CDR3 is CASSLNRLRVTGNQPQHF. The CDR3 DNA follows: TGTGCCAGCAGCTTGAATAGACTCCGGGTCACGGGCAATCAGCCCCAGCATTTT.

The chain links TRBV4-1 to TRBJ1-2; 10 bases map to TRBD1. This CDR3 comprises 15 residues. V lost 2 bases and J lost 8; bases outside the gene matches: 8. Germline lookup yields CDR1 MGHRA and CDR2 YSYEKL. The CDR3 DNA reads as TGCGCCAGCAGCCAACCGACAGGGGGCCAGAGGGGCTACACCTTC. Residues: CASSQPTGGQRGYTF.

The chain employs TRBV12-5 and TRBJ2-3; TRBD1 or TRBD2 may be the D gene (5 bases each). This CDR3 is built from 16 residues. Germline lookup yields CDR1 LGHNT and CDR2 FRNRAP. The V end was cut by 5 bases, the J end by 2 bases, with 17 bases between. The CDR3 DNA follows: TGTGCTAGTGGTCCGCGAGGGAAAGGGACCACAGATACGCAGTATTTT. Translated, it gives CASGPRGKGTTDTQYF.

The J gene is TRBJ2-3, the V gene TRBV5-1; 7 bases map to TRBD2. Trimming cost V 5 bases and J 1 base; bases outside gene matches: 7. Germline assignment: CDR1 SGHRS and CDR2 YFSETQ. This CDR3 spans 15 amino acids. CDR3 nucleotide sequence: TGCGCCAGCAGAGTTACGGGGGGTCGCACAGATACGCAGTATTTT. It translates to CASRVTGGRTDTQYF.

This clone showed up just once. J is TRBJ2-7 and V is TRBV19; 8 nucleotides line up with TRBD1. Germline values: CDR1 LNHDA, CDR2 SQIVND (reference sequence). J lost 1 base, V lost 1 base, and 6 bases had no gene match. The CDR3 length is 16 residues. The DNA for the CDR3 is TGTGCCAGTAGTATAGGGACCGGGACAGGTTCCTACGAGCAGTACTTC. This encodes CASSIGTGTGSYEQYF.

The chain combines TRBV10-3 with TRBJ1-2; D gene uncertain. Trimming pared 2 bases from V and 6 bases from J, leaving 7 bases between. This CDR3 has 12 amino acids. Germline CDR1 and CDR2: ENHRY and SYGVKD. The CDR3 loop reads CAISEMSNGYTF. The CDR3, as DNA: TGTGCCATCAGTGAGATGAGTAATGGCTACACCTTC.

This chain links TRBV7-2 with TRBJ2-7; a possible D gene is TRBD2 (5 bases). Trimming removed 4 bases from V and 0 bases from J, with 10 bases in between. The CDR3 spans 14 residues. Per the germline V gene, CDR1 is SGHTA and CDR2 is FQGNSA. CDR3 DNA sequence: TGTGCCAGCAGCTCTCGGGGAAGCTCCTACGAGCAGTACTTC. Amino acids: CASSSRGSSYEQYF.

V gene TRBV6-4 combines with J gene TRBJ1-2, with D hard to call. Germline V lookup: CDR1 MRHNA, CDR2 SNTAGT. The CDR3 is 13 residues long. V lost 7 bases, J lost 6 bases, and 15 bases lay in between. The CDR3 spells CASIRCSYNGYTF. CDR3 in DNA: TGTGCCAGCATACGCTGTAGTTACAATGGCTACACCTTC.

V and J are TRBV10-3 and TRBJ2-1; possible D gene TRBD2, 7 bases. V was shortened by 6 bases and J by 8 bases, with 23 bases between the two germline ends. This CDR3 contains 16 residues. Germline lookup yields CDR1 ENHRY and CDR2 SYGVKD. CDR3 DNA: TGTGCCATCAGAGCCACACAGGGAGGGCCGAATGATGAGCAGTTCTTC. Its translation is CAIRATQGGPNDEQFF.

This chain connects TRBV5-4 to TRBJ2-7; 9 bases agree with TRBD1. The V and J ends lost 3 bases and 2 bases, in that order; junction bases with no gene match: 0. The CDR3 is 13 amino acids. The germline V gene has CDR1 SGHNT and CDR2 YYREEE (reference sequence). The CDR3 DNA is TGTGCCAGCAGCTGGGACAGGGCCTACGAGCAGTACTTC. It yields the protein CASSWDRAYEQYF.

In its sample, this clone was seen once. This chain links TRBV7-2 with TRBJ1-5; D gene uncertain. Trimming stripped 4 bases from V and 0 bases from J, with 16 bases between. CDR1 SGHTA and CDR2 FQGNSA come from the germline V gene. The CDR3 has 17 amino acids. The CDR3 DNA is TGTGCCAGCAGCTCCCCGGCATTCGGTCTTAGCAATCAGCCCCAGCATTTT. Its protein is CASSSPAFGLSNQPQHF.

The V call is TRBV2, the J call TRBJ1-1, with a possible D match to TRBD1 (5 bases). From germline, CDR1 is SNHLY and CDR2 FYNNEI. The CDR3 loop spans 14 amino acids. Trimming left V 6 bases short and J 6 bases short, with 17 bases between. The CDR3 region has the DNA TGTGCCAGCAGAGCTCAGGGTGGGGGGTCTGAAGCTTTCTTT. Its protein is CASRAQGGGSEAFF.

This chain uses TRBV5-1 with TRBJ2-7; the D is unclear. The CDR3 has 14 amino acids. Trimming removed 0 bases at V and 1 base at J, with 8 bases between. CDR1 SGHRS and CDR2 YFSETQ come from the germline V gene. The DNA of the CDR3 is TGCGCCAGCAGCTTGGATACGGCATCCTACGAGCAGTACTTC. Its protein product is CASSLDTASYEQYF.

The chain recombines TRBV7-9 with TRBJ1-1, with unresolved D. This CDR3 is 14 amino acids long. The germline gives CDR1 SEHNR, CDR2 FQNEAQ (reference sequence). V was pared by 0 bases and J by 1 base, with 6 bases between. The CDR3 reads CASSLAAANTEAFF. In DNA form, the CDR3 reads TGTGCCAGCAGCTTAGCTGCGGCGAACACTGAAGCTTTCTTT.

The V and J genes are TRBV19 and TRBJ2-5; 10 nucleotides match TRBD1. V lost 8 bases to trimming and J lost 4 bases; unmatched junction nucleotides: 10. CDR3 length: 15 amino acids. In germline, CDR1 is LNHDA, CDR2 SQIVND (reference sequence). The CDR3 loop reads CASLRTGGVGETQYF. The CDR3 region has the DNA TGTGCCAGTCTGAGGACAGGGGGGGTCGGAGAGACCCAGTACTTC.

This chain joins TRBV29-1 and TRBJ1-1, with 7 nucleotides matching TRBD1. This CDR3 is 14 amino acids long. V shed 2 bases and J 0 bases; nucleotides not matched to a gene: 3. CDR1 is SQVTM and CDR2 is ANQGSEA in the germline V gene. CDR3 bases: TGCAGCGTTGAACCCGACAGGGTGAACACTGAAGCTTTCTTT. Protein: CSVEPDRVNTEAFF. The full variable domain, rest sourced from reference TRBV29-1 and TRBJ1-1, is SAVISQKPSRDICQRGTSLTIQCQVDSQVTMMFWYRQQPGQSLTLIATANQGSEATYESGFVIDKFPISRPNLTFSTLTVSNMSPEDSSIYLCSVEPDRVNTEAFFGQGTRLTVV.

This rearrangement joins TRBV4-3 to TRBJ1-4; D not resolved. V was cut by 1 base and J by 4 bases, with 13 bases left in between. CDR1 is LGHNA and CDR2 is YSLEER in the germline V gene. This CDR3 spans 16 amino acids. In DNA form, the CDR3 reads TGCGCCAGCAGCCAAGCGGTGGCGCAGCTTAATGAAAAACTGTTTTTT. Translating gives CASSQAVAQLNEKLFF.

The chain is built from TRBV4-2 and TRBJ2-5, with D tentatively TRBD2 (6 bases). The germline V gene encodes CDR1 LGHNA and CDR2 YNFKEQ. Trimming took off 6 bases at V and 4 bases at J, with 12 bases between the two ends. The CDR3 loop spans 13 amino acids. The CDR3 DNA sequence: TGTGCCAGCAGTCCATCGGAGGGAGAGACCCAGTACTTC. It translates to CASSPSEGETQYF.

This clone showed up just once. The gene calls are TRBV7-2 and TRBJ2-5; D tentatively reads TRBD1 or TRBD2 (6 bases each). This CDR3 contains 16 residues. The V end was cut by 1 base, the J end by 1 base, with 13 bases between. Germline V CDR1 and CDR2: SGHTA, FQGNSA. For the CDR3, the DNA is TGTGCCAGCAGCTTAGTATTGTGGGGGGCCCAAGAGACCCAGTACTTC. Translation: CASSLVLWGAQETQYF.